These T cell receptor beta chains were read from a single sample in a study of T-cell memory formation after mild COVID-19. TCRdb fed the 5' RACE reads into MiXCR, producing one record per CDR3 protein. Of some 210,000 distinct CDR3 sequences detected, approximately 30% appear once; the ten largest clones hold over 10%. The sample consisted of PBMCs or a T cell subset sorted from them (not recorded which). Receptors were obtained from an adult woman who had mild COVID-19 (a few samples of this study predate the infection). Cell type and time point are not known. Each CDR3 is given with its conserved first and last residue. D genes are given only for firm matches. For some rows the clone size is stated as once, few or many, or as a class when expanded; others skip it.

size: -
D: -
length: 14
V: TRBV12-3/TRBV12-4
J: TRBJ1-2
DNA: TGTGCCAGCACCCAGCCCGGAAGTTACTATGGCTACACCTTC
CDR3: CASTQPGSYYGYTF

size: -
D: -
length: 14
V: TRBV6-5
J: TRBJ1-2
DNA: TGTGCCAGCAGTTTAGGGACCCGTAACTATGGCTACACCTTC
CDR3: CASSLGTRNYGYTF

size: -
D: TRBD2
length: 18
V: TRBV4-2
J: TRBJ2-7
DNA: TGTGCCAGCAGCCAAGAATCCCTAGCGGGGGGCCCGCATGGCGAGCAGTACTTC
CDR3: CASSQESLAGGPHGEQYF

size: -
D: TRBD1
length: 14
V: TRBV24-1
J: TRBJ1-2
DNA: TGTGCCACCAGTGACCCCGGGACAGGGGTCGGCTACACCTTC
CDR3: CATSDPGTGVGYTF

size: few
D: TRBD1
length: 17
V: TRBV20-1
J: TRBJ2-7
DNA: TGCAGTGCTAGAGCCCCTCCCGGGACAGGACGAGACTACGAGCAGTACTTC
CDR3: CSARAPPGTGRDYEQYF

size: few
D: TRBD1
length: 17
V: TRBV4-1
J: TRBJ2-3
DNA: TGCGCCAGCAGCCATCTCCCCCGGGACAGGGGACCCGATACGCAGTATTTT
CDR3: CASSHLPRDRGPDTQYF

size: -
D: -
length: 13
V: TRBV15
J: TRBJ1-2
DNA: TGTGCCACCGGGAACAGGGCAAGCTATGGCTACACCTTC
CDR3: CATGNRASYGYTF

size: many
D: TRBD2
length: 16
V: TRBV4-1
J: TRBJ2-1
DNA: TGCGCCAGCAGCCTCTCCTCTAGCGGGGGGGCCGCTGAGCAGTTCTTC
CDR3: CASSLSSSGGAAEQFF

size: -
D: TRBD1
length: 16
V: TRBV5-1
J: TRBJ1-1
DNA: TGCGCCAGCAGCTTGGAGGCAGGGGGCTTGAACACTGAAGCTTTCTTT
CDR3: CASSLEAGGLNTEAFF

size: -
D: -
length: 15
V: TRBV5-1
J: TRBJ2-5
DNA: TGCGCCAGCAGCCCCCGTCTGGGACGGGAAGAGACCCAGTACTTC
CDR3: CASSPRLGREETQYF

size: few
D: TRBD2
length: 16
V: TRBV12-3/TRBV12-4
J: TRBJ2-1
DNA: TGTGCCAGCACCCTGGATGGACTAGCGGGACTCGGTGAGCAGTTCTTC
CDR3: CASTLDGLAGLGEQFF

size: -
D: TRBD1
length: 14
V: TRBV3-1
J: TRBJ1-1
DNA: TGTGCCAGCAGCCAAGTGGTATCAGGGGGAGAAGCTTTCTTT
CDR3: CASSQVVSGGEAFF

size: few
D: -
length: 19
V: TRBV15
J: TRBJ1-2
DNA: TGTGCCACCAGCAGAGATTATCCCCCTGACCCAGGGTACGGCTATGGCTACACCTTC
CDR3: CATSRDYPPDPGYGYGYTF

size: few
D: -
length: 15
V: TRBV7-2
J: TRBJ1-1
DNA: TGTGCCAGCAGCCCCTTCGGGAATACGAACACTGAAGCTTTCTTT
CDR3: CASSPFGNTNTEAFF

size: few
D: -
length: 14
V: TRBV2
J: TRBJ1-5
DNA: TGTGCCGGCAGGGAGGGTGGGCCCAATCAGCCCCAGCATTTT
CDR3: CAGREGGPNQPQHF

size: -
D: TRBD1
length: 14
V: TRBV7-2
J: TRBJ1-5
DNA: TGTGCCAGCAGCGGACAGGGAGGGGTTCAGCCCCAGCATTTT
CDR3: CASSGQGGVQPQHF

size: -
D: TRBD1
length: 14
V: TRBV4-1
J: TRBJ2-5
DNA: TGCGCCAGCAGCCCTGGACAGGGGCAAGAGACCCAGTACTTC
CDR3: CASSPGQGQETQYF

size: many
D: -
length: 14
V: TRBV30
J: TRBJ2-2
DNA: TGTGCCTGGAACCGACTCACCTATACCGGGGAGCTGTTTTTT
CDR3: CAWNRLTYTGELFF

size: -
D: TRBD1
length: 13
V: TRBV19
J: TRBJ2-3
DNA: TGTGCCAGCGGACAGGGGATCACAGATACGCAGTATTTT
CDR3: CASGQGITDTQYF

size: few
D: TRBD2
length: 12
V: TRBV10-3
J: TRBJ2-5
DNA: TGTGCCATCAGTGCGGGAGGGGAGACCCAGTACTTC
CDR3: CAISAGGETQYF

size: -
D: TRBD1
length: 16
V: TRBV11-2
J: TRBJ2-5
DNA: TGTGCCAGCAGCATCTGGACAGGGGGCCCACAAGAGACCCAGTACTTC
CDR3: CASSIWTGGPQETQYF

size: -
D: TRBD2
length: 15
V: TRBV5-1
J: TRBJ2-1
DNA: TGCGCCAGCAGCGAACTAGCGGGGGCCCTCAATGAGCAGTTCTTC
CDR3: CASSELAGALNEQFF

size: -
D: TRBD1
length: 14
V: TRBV19
J: TRBJ2-7
DNA: TGTGCCAGTAGTATGTCGGGACAGACCTACGAGCAGTACTTC
CDR3: CASSMSGQTYEQYF

size: -
D: -
length: 15
V: TRBV15
J: TRBJ2-7
DNA: TGTGCCACCAGCAGACCTAGGGGGGGGCTCGGCGAGCAGTACTTC
CDR3: CATSRPRGGLGEQYF

size: -
D: -
length: 9
V: TRBV2
J: TRBJ2-3
DNA: TGTGCCAGCGGAGATACGCAGTATTTT
CDR3: CASGDTQYF

size: -
D: -
length: 15
V: TRBV19
J: TRBJ1-5
DNA: TGTGCCAGTAACGGAGGACGGAGCCTTAATCAGCCCCAGCATTTT
CDR3: CASNGGRSLNQPQHF

size: -
D: -
length: 15
V: TRBV7-2
J: TRBJ2-1
DNA: TGTGCCAGCACTCAACCGGGGTTCCCCTACAATGAGCAGTTCTTC
CDR3: CASTQPGFPYNEQFF

size: few
D: -
length: 15
V: TRBV5-5
J: TRBJ2-7
DNA: TGTGCCAGCAGCTTGGTTGGCGCTCTACTGTCCGAGCAGTACTTC
CDR3: CASSLVGALLSEQYF

size: -
D: TRBD1
length: 14
V: TRBV18
J: TRBJ1-1
DNA: TGTGCCAGCTCTCAAGGACAGGGGAGCGCTGAAGCTTTCTTT
CDR3: CASSQGQGSAEAFF

size: few
D: -
length: 16
V: TRBV12-3/TRBV12-4
J: TRBJ2-1
DNA: TGTGCCAGCATTTTACTCCGGGGTCAAAGGGGGAATGAGCAGTTCTTC
CDR3: CASILLRGQRGNEQFF

size: -
D: -
length: 18
V: TRBV7-8
J: TRBJ2-2
DNA: TGTGCCAGCAGCTTAAAATTCTACGGGGAGTTGAACACCGGGGAGCTGTTTTTT
CDR3: CASSLKFYGELNTGELFF

size: -
D: -
length: 12
V: TRBV12-3/TRBV12-4
J: TRBJ2-7
DNA: TGTGCCAGCAGTTTCCGCAGGGACGAGCAGTACTTC
CDR3: CASSFRRDEQYF

size: -
D: TRBD1
length: 19
V: TRBV29-1
J: TRBJ1-1
DNA: TGCAGCGTTGAGGGTCGGGTTGGGGACAGGGTATCGGTGAACACTGAAGCTTTCTTT
CDR3: CSVEGRVGDRVSVNTEAFF

size: -
D: -
length: 12
V: TRBV3-1
J: TRBJ1-2
DNA: TGTGCCAGCAGCCTTGGGGGTTCTGGCTACACCTTC
CDR3: CASSLGGSGYTF

size: few
D: TRBD1
length: 14
V: TRBV5-4
J: TRBJ2-7
DNA: TGTGCCAGCGCACTGGACAGGGCCCCCTACGAGCAGTACTTC
CDR3: CASALDRAPYEQYF

size: -
D: TRBD1
length: 13
V: TRBV5-8
J: TRBJ2-1
DNA: TGTGCCAGCAGCCCTACTAGACAGGGCGAGCAGTTCTTC
CDR3: CASSPTRQGEQFF

size: few
D: TRBD1
length: 12
V: TRBV29-1
J: TRBJ2-7
DNA: TGCAGCGTAGGACAGGGGTTTTACGAGCAGTACTTC
CDR3: CSVGQGFYEQYF

size: -
D: TRBD1
length: 16
V: TRBV4-1
J: TRBJ1-1
DNA: TGCGCCAGCAGCCAAGGGACAGGCTCAAAGGACACTGAAGCTTTCTTT
CDR3: CASSQGTGSKDTEAFF

size: few
D: TRBD2
length: 12
V: TRBV18
J: TRBJ2-4
DNA: TGTGCCAGCTCAGGCGGGGGGGACATTCAGTACTTC
CDR3: CASSGGGDIQYF

size: -
D: -
length: 14
V: TRBV15
J: TRBJ2-5
DNA: TGTGCCACCAGCAGAGAGGGCAGATGGGTGACCCAGTACTTC
CDR3: CATSREGRWVTQYF

size: -
D: -
length: 15
V: TRBV6-4
J: TRBJ2-1
DNA: TGTGCCAGCAGTTCCAACCTTGGGGAGTACAATGAGCAGTTCTTC
CDR3: CASSSNLGEYNEQFF

size: -
D: -
length: 14
V: TRBV27
J: TRBJ2-6
DNA: TGTGCCACCCGGCCCTACAGCGGGGCCAACGTCCTGACTTTC
CDR3: CATRPYSGANVLTF

size: few
D: -
length: 16
V: TRBV6-2/TRBV6-3
J: TRBJ2-7
DNA: TGTGCCAGCAGTTCCCAGACCCGCGCTGCGACCTACGAGCAGTACTTC
CDR3: CASSSQTRAATYEQYF

size: -
D: TRBD1
length: 15
V: TRBV20-1
J: TRBJ2-2
DNA: TGCAGTGCTCCTACAGGGGAGCCGAACACCGGGGAGCTGTTTTTT
CDR3: CSAPTGEPNTGELFF

size: -
D: -
length: 14
V: TRBV11-3
J: TRBJ1-1
DNA: TGTGCCAGCAGCCCACGGGCAGGGAACACTGAAGCTTTCTTT
CDR3: CASSPRAGNTEAFF

size: few
D: -
length: 12
V: TRBV29-1
J: TRBJ1-1
DNA: TGCAGCGGACGTTGGCTGTACACTGAAGCTTTCTTT
CDR3: CSGRWLYTEAFF

size: few
D: TRBD2
length: 13
V: TRBV6-2/TRBV6-3
J: TRBJ2-1
DNA: TGTGCCAGCAGTTACCCACTAGCGGAGAAGCAGTTCTTC
CDR3: CASSYPLAEKQFF

size: -
D: TRBD2
length: 17
V: TRBV7-2
J: TRBJ2-3
DNA: TGTGCCAGCAGCCGTGTTGGGACTAGCGGGAGCACAGATACGCAGTATTTT
CDR3: CASSRVGTSGSTDTQYF

size: -
D: TRBD1
length: 16
V: TRBV5-1
J: TRBJ2-7
DNA: TGCGCCAGCAGCTTGGAAATTGGGACAGGGTCCTACGAGCAGTACTTC
CDR3: CASSLEIGTGSYEQYF

size: -
D: -
length: 14
V: TRBV7-2
J: TRBJ1-4
DNA: TGTGCCAGCAGCTTAGTCGGTACTAATGAAAAACTGTTTTTT
CDR3: CASSLVGTNEKLFF

size: -
D: -
length: 18
V: TRBV3-1
J: TRBJ1-6
DNA: TGTGCCAGCAGCCAAGATGTCGGACTCGGCTCCTATAATTCACCCCTCCACTTT
CDR3: CASSQDVGLGSYNSPLHF

size: -
D: -
length: 12
V: TRBV7-9
J: TRBJ1-1
DNA: TGTGCCAGCGGATATATGAACACTGAAGCTTTCTTT
CDR3: CASGYMNTEAFF

size: few
D: -
length: 15
V: TRBV6-5
J: TRBJ2-6
DNA: TGTGCCAGCTCCCGGGGGCACTCTGGGGCCAACGTCCTGACTTTC
CDR3: CASSRGHSGANVLTF

size: few
D: TRBD2
length: 17
V: TRBV5-4
J: TRBJ2-7
DNA: TGTGCCAGCAGCTTGGGGTTACCGGCGGGGGGGGACTACGAGCAGTACTTC
CDR3: CASSLGLPAGGDYEQYF

size: -
D: -
length: 16
V: TRBV7-7
J: TRBJ2-5
DNA: TGTGCTAGCAGCTTAGGCGAAGGGAGCCCTCAAGAGACCCAGTACTTC
CDR3: CASSLGEGSPQETQYF

size: few
D: -
length: 15
V: TRBV7-2
J: TRBJ2-7
DNA: TGTGCCAGCAGCTTAGTGTCGACCAGCTCCTACGAGCAGTACTTC
CDR3: CASSLVSTSSYEQYF

size: -
D: TRBD1
length: 15
V: TRBV28
J: TRBJ2-1
DNA: TGTGCCAGCAACTGGGGGACAGGGGTTATGAATGAGCAGTTCTTC
CDR3: CASNWGTGVMNEQFF

size: few
D: -
length: 14
V: TRBV9
J: TRBJ2-5
DNA: TGTGCCAGCAGCGTAGAACCGAGCCAAGAGACCCAGTACTTC
CDR3: CASSVEPSQETQYF

size: few
D: -
length: 15
V: TRBV10-3
J: TRBJ1-2
DNA: TGTGCCTATTCTCCGGGCCTCTTGTCTAACTATGGCTACACCTTC
CDR3: CAYSPGLLSNYGYTF